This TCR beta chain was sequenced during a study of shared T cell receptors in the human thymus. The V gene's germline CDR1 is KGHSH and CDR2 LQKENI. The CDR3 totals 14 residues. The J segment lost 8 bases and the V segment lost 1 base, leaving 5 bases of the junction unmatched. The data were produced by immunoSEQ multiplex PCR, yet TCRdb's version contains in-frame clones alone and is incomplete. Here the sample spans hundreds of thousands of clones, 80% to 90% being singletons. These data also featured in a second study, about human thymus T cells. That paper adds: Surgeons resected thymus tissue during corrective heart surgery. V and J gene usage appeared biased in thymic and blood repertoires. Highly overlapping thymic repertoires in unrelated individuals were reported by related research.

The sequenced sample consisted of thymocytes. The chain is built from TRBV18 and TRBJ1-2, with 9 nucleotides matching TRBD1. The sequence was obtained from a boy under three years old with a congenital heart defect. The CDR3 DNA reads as TGTGCCAGCTCACCACTGGACAGGGGATTGGGCTACACCTTC. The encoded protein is CASSPLDRGLGYTF. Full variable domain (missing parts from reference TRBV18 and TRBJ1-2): NAGVMQNPRHLVRRRGQEARLRCSPMKGHSHVYWYRQLPEEGLKFMVYLQKENIIDESGMPKERFSAEFPKEGPSILRIQQVVRGDSAAYFCASSPLDRGLGYTFGSGTRLTVV.